Included here is one TCR beta chain sequence, with context. Its antigen remains unidentified. The sample holds no much larger clone one base away, and base qualities are not on file. CDR3 length: 11 amino acids, cysteine to phenylalanine. The kept DNA is CDR3 alone, 33 bases in frame from the first base. Trimming takes 6 bases from V and 4 bases from J, and the germline ends sit 9 bases apart. CDR1 is given as SQVTM and CDR2 as ANQGSEA, both from the germline V gene. Receptors were amplified or captured by the immunoSEQ multiplex PCR assay. The multiplex PCR relied on a mix of 60 forward primers for TCR Vbeta segments and 13 reverse primers for TCR Jbeta segments. The CDR3 region of rearranged TCR beta genes was amplified from genomic DNA by a multiplex PCR assay. The amplified TCR beta libraries were sequenced on the Illumina HiSeq System as 87-base-pair reads. In the authors' own workflow: In a later analysis, tens of millions of unique TCR beta chains were counted across the 500 to 850 repertoires, and approximately 9.9 million of these chains were shared by at least two donors. Raw reads were error-corrected and collapsed into unique sequences with a nearest-neighbor algorithm that merged closely related sequences to remove PCR and sequencing errors. Alignment of CDR3 sequences to IMGT reference sequences was used to assign V, D and J gene segments. For a sequence to be retained, a match of at least six nucleotides to both a V gene segment and a J gene segment was required. A rearrangement counted as productive if the CDR3 had no stop codons and remained in frame with V and J, and every other rearrangement counted as non-productive. CDR3 was defined by IMGT convention, running from the second conserved V-encoded cysteine to the conserved J-encoded phenylalanine. Sequences without an unambiguous match to a single V gene segment were excluded from the earlier analysis of about 640 of the donors. An earlier analysis of just under 600 of the donors called V segments functional above 56.7% productive rearrangements and segregating when the between-donor standard deviation exceeded 5%. A statistical classification framework was built to diagnose cytomegalovirus status from the catalog of TCR beta chain sequences. V and J gene assignment, in a later analysis, came from comparing TCR nucleotide sequences with IMGT/GENE-DB human TR gene sequences. Using the TCRdist pipeline, a later analysis assigned CDR3 sequences along with most-parsimonious VDJ recombination scenarios. A later analysis defined each TCR beta chain by its CDR3 amino acid sequence plus V-gene family, and excluded reads lacking a unique V-gene family. In a later analysis, a few hundred highly shared, low-generation-probability nucleotide sequences were removed to address suspected cross-contamination and a sequencing artifact. In a later analysis, a clonal expansion index was calculated for each public chain from normalized within-repertoire ranks of inferred template counts. A later analysis computed generation probabilities with a VDJ recombination model fitted to out-of-frame rearrangements, and checked the results against IGoR. A later analysis scored TCR-TCR, TCR-HLA and TCR-CMV co-occurrence with hypergeometric tests, applying a repertoire-size bias correction to TCR pairs. In a later analysis, false discovery rates were estimated by permuting HLA or CMV assignments 20 times. In a later analysis, co-occurring TCRs were grouped using DBSCAN, and TCRdist sequence similarity was added for clustering within HLA-allele-positive subsets. For co-occurrence clustering, repertoires with fewer than 30,000 or more than 120,000 public chains were excluded, along with 5 or 6 repertoires with anomalous nucleotide sharing. TCRdb carries this immuneACCESS record with in-frame sequences only. Its versions omit some clonotypes, under half of them owing to an unresolved V gene in the studies checked, with the rest unexplained. From that table come the V and J calls and clone size; the DNA was used to work out D and trimming. This sample holds under 200,000 clones; roughly 82% were observed only once. The ten largest clones take up around 6.6% of the sample.

This entry comes from a study of cytomegalovirus exposure and HLA in healthy donors (dated by TCRdb to 2016 to 2017). For context, the study as a whole: According to an earlier analysis of a few hundred of the donors, roughly 180 million T cells yielded 117 million unique TCR beta sequences and around 280 Gb of sequence data. Roughly 300 gigabases of sequencing data and roughly 90 million unique TCR sequences were included in an early release covering under 650 HLA-typed donors. Of the roughly 390 genotyped donors, about 80% fell in the genetic ancestry cluster associated with self-reported Caucasian donors. The study was designed to test whether signatures of past pathogen exposure could be identified by cataloging public T cell receptors. The study profiled the T cell repertoires of around 700 subjects by immunosequencing and related them to cytomegalovirus serostatus. Along with the approximately 600-subject first cohort, a separate validation cohort of around 120 different subjects was used. High-throughput TCR immunosequencing, statistical association of individual TCRs with disease status, and machine learning were combined to predict cytomegalovirus infection status. In a later analysis, previously published TCR beta repertoires from 550 to 750 donors were re-analyzed and high-resolution HLA genotyping was added so that TCR occurrence patterns could be studied. Rather than drawing on any new phenotypic data, the later analysis identified candidate immune exposures from TCR beta sequences and the way those sequences occurred across donors. To decide whether each TCR beta V gene segment behaved as functional or pseudogenic, an earlier analysis of nearly 600 of the donors relied on high-throughput TCR beta sequencing. Donor age, sex, ethnicity and CMV serostatus were compiled alongside the repertoire data. A later genetic analysis used genome-wide SNP genotypes for about 60% of the roughly 700 donors, treating that subset as a discovery cohort. Every discovery cohort repertoire had been produced on one sequencing platform. Both class I and class II loci were covered by HLA typing, at four-digit resolution. Typing coverage varied by locus: about 629-640 donors for A, B, C, DRB1 and DQB1; approximately 500 for DQA1; about 590 for DPA1; 450 to 480 for DPB1. Roughly five DR-DQ haplotypes were treated as single units for association and clustering because of strong linkage in the cohort. Across some 400 genotyped donors of the cohort, an average of about 240,000 unique TCR beta nucleotide sequences per donor were sequenced, and 15% to 20% of those sequences were non-productive.

The full study reports these points: The sequencing pipeline was judged likely to have produced a cluster of highly shared sequence variants as a technical artifact. In a later analysis, HLA-associated TCR beta chains were found to be more clonally expanded and to have lower generation probabilities than equally common non-associated chains. While some public TCRs were present in many individuals, most TCR sequences turned up only very rarely across donors. Cytomegalovirus status was reported to be diagnosed by the classifier with high specificity and sensitivity in both the original and validation cohorts. CMV serostatus was the only immune exposure information available for the cohort. The presence/absence analyses assumed that sequencing depth was roughly uniform across donors, and that assumption may not be true. Correlated functional status among segregating V segments might be attributable to linkage disequilibrium, but an unknown experimental factor could not be ruled out. An earlier analysis of around 500 of the donors showed that most TCR beta V segments appeared in productive rearrangements either about 90% or about 30% of the time, which broadly matched IMGT annotations. This cohort had only TCR beta chains sequenced, and the lack of alpha or paired-chain data limited which features could be detected. A further reported finding was that TCR beta sequences accurately predicted the HLA-A and HLA-B alleles for most subjects in the first cohort. At a false discovery rate of 0.05, a later analysis linked some 17,000 TCR beta sequences to specific HLA alleles. According to a later analysis, most CMV-associated TCR beta chains appeared to be HLA-restricted, and the HLA associations seemed to be driven largely by CMV exposure. In the study, about 150 TCR beta chains were listed as associated with cytomegalovirus. When HLA alleles, especially DR and DQ, strongly co-occurred, TCR associations were difficult to assign to individual alleles. According to the authors, the approach could potentially be generalized to other disease states and immunological phenotypes. Compared with the 666-donor mean, donors in an Asian-associated ancestry cluster had fewer N-insertions in productive TCRs, according to a later genetic analysis. Some IMGT-functional V segments, including TRBV6-2 and TRBV6-3, could not be told apart with the 87-base-pair reads, so those segments were excluded. Because HLA typing was missing for some donors at each locus, association tests included only the typed subset. In a later analysis, the rate of TCR association differed among HLA loci, with DRB1 alleles having the most associated TCRs and HLA-C alleles having the fewest. Because counts were too low, 15 to 20 rarely observed V segments, including chromosome 9 orphons, were excluded from the earlier analysis of several hundred of the donors. An association between a missense DCLRE1C variant and V-gene and J-gene trimming of TCR beta chains was found in a later genetic analysis and replicated in an independent cohort. A later analysis reported that several top co-occurrence clusters appeared linked to parvovirus B19, influenza, CMV and Epstein-Barr virus. In vitro tests confirmed that a few of the cytomegalovirus-associated TCR beta chains recognize cytomegalovirus antigens.

The cohort was made up of several hundred healthy bone marrow donors. Cohort members were all nominally healthy when sampled, although unrecorded immune exposures were likely present. The donor was CMV seropositive and was included in the group of around 300 seropositive cohort members. A peripheral blood sample was collected from each donor, and TCR beta sequencing was performed on peripheral blood mononuclear cells. Genomic DNA was extracted from the blood cell samples with the Qiagen DNeasy Blood Extraction Kit. Source material: PBMCs. Recombination joined TRBV29-1 with TRBJ1-2, and the D gene may be TRBD1, 5 bases matching. The clonotype comes from a man aged 50-59 years in good health and CMV-seropositive. The DNA sequence is as follows: TGCAGCGTAGACGACAGCTATGGCTACACCTTC. Its coded protein is CSVDDSYGYTF.